A single sample gave rise to the 10 T cell receptor beta chains below, sequenced in a study of identical twins (dated by TCRdb to 2016 to 2018). The library relied on 5' RACE. Sequencing was performed on an Illumina HiSeq 2000. TCRdb passed the public sequencing reads through fastp at Q25 and MiXCR, retaining productive beta sequences. CDR3 protein sequences are deduplicated, and each keeps its most common genes and DNA. The sample has around 480,000 distinct CDR3 sequences on record, approximately 14% of them singletons. In total, the top ten clones hold 0.4% to 0.55% of the sample. This sample was also put to use in a study of yellow fever vaccine responses in identical twins.

The sequenced sample was CD4+ T cells sorted from blood. All receptors derive from a woman under 30 in good health.

The table lists this clonotype with a few counts. The gene calls are TRBV5-1 and TRBJ2-1; the match to TRBD2 covers 9 bases. The length of the CDR3 is 15 residues. Losses at the gene ends were 1 base for V and 7 bases for J; bases not matched to a gene: 6. Germline CDR1 is SGHRS and CDR2 is YFSETQ. As DNA, the CDR3 is TGCGCCAGCAGCTTGAGCGGGAGGTTTTCTAATGAGCAGTTCTTC. Amino acid sequence: CASSLSGRFSNEQFF.

The rearrangement joins TRBV27 to TRBJ1-5, with a weak D call TRBD1 (6 bases). V dropped 0 bases and J dropped 9 bases, with 15 bases sitting between them. The germline CDR1 and CDR2 sequences are MNHEY and SMNVEV (reference sequence). The CDR3 has 15 amino acids. CDR3 sequence (DNA): TGTGCCAGCAGTTTATCGGGGGGGGCTCTTGCGCCCCAGCATTTT. Encoded protein: CASSLSGGALAPQHF.

There are many counts of this clonotype. The gene calls are TRBV29-1 and TRBJ1-1; no clear D gene. V was clipped by 4 bases and J by 2 bases, with 11 bases between them. This CDR3 is built from 13 residues. Germline-derived CDR1 and CDR2 are SQVTM and ANQGSEA. CDR3 amino acids: CSVVPGVNTEAFF. Here the CDR3 DNA reads TGCAGCGTTGTTCCGGGCGTAAACACTGAAGCTTTCTTT.

V and J are TRBV28 and TRBJ2-3; 7 bases are a match to TRBD2. CDR1 and CDR2 from the germline V gene are MDHEN and SYDVKM. V shed 8 bases, J shed 4 bases, and the junction held 15 bases outside the gene matches. The CDR3 has 16 residues. The CDR3 loop reads CASVGSSSGFSDTQYF. The CDR3 DNA reads TGTGCCAGCGTGGGGAGCTCTAGCGGCTTCTCAGATACGCAGTATTTT. The whole variable domain, remainder taken from reference TRBV28 and TRBJ2-3, is DVKVTQSSRYLVKRTGEKVFLECVQDMDHENMFWYRQDPGLGLRLIYFSYDVKMKEKGDIPEGYSVSREKKERFSLILESASTNQTSMYLCASVGSSSGFSDTQYFGPGTRLTVL.

This clonotype was picked up many times. The genes are TRBV3-1 and TRBJ1-4; D unclear. This CDR3 comprises 14 residues. In germline, CDR1 is LGHDT, CDR2 YNNKEL (reference sequence). V dropped 4 bases and J dropped 6 bases, with 12 bases sitting between them. The CDR3 reads CASSLKTDYEKLFF. The CDR3, as DNA: TGTGCCAGCAGCCTAAAGACGGACTATGAAAAACTGTTTTTT.

The chain has TRBV29-1 and TRBJ2-7, with D perhaps TRBD1 or TRBD2 (5 bases each). Germline V gene lookup returns CDR1 SQVTM and CDR2 ANQGSEA. Deletions cut 7 bases from V and 6 bases from J, with 16 bases between. There are 12 residues in the CDR3. The CDR3 DNA follows: TGCAGCGGCTTGGGGGTTCGGAGCGAGCAGTACTTC. It encodes CSGLGVRSEQYF.

This clonotype was counted a few times. The J gene is TRBJ2-3, the V gene TRBV5-1, with D hard to call. This CDR3 contains 14 residues. Germline V gives CDR1 SGHRS, CDR2 YFSETQ. Trimming took 0 bases from V and 2 from J, leaving 7 bases between them. CDR3 protein: CASSLESPTDTQYF. In DNA, the CDR3 is TGCGCCAGCAGCTTGGAATCTCCCACAGATACGCAGTATTTT.

The chain has TRBV7-9 and TRBJ2-5, with D perhaps matching TRBD2 (6 bases). CDR1 SEHNR and CDR2 FQNEAQ come from the germline V gene (reference sequence). The ends were cut back, 2 bases at V and 4 bases at J, with 14 bases in the middle. The CDR3 has 15 amino acids. The CDR3 sequence is CASSLSRREGETQYF. The CDR3 coding sequence is TGTGCCAGCAGCTTAAGCAGGAGGGAAGGAGAGACCCAGTACTTC.

This clonotype has a handful of counts. The rearrangement joins TRBV2 to TRBJ1-1; D perhaps matches TRBD1 (5 bases). V lost 2 bases to trimming and J lost 3 bases, with 7 bases between them. This CDR3 contains 13 residues. In germline, CDR1 is SNHLY, CDR2 FYNNEI. The CDR3 protein is CASSEQGDTEAFF. CDR3 sequence (DNA): TGTGCCAGCAGTGAACAGGGAGACACTGAAGCTTTCTTT.

On this clonotype itself: The junction departs from germline at one end; a sequencing error may be responsible. The CDR3 DNA is TGCAGTGCAAGAGGCGGAATTAGCACAGATACGCAGTATTTT. It is translated as CSARGGISTDTQYF. This chain links TRBV20-1 with TRBJ2-3; D not resolved. The CDR3 runs to 14 residues. CDR1 and CDR2 from the germline V gene are DFQATT and SNEGSKA (reference sequence).